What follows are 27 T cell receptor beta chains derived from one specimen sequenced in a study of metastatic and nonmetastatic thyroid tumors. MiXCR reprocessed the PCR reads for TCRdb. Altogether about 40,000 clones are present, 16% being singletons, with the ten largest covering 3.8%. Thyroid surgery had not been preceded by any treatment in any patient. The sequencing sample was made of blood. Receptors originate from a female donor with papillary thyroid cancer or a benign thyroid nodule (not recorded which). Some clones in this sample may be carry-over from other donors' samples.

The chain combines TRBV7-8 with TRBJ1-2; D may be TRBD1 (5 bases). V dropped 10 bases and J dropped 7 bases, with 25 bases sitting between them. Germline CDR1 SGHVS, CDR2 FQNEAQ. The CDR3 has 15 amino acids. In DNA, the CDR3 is TGTGCCATTAGCCCCGCCAGGGCGACCTGGTGTGGCTACACCTTC. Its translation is CAISPARATWCGYTF.

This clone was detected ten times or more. For the CDR3, the DNA is TGTGCCAGCAGTTACTCGACAGCCATGAACACTGAAGCTTTCTTT. This encodes CASSYSTAMNTEAFF. The rearrangement uses TRBV6-5 and TRBJ1-1, with D possibly being TRBD1 (5 bases). V gave up 0 bases and J gave up 0 bases, with 8 bases separating them. Germline lookup yields CDR1 MNHEY and CDR2 SVGAGI. This CDR3 is 15 amino acids long.

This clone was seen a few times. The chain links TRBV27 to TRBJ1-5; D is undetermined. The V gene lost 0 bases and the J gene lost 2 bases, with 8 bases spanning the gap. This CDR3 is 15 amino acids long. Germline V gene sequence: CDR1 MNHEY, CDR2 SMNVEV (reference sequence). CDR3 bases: TGTGCCAGCAGTTTATCTGGGTGGGGCAATCAGCCCCAGCATTTT. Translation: CASSLSGWGNQPQHF.

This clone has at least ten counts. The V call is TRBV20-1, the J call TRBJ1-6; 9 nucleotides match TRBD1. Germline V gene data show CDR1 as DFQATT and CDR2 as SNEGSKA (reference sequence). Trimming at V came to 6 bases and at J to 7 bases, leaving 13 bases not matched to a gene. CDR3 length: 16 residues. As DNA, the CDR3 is TGCAGTGCAAGCACCGGGACAGGGAACACAAATTCACCCCTCCACTTT. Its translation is CSASTGTGNTNSPLHF.

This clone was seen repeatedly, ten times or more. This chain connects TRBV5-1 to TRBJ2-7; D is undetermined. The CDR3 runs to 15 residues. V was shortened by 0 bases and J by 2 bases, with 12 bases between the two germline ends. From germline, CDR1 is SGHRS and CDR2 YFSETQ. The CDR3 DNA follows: TGCGCCAGCAGCTTGGCCGGGCAGGCGACCTACGAGCAGTACTTC. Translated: CASSLAGQATYEQYF. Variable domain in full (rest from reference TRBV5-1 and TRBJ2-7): KAGVTQTPRYLIKTRGQQVTLSCSPISGHRSVSWYQQTPGQGLQFLFEYFSETQRNKGNFPGRFSGRQFSNSRSEMNVSTLELGDSALYLCASSLAGQATYEQYFGPGTRLTVT.

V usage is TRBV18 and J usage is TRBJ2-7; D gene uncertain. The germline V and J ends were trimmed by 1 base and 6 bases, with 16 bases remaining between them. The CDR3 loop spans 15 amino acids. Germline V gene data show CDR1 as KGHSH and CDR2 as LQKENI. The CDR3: CASSPQYVDGGEQYF. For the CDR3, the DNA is TGTGCCAGCTCACCACAGTATGTGGATGGCGGCGAGCAGTACTTC. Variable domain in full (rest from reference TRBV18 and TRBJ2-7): NAGVMQNPRHLVRRRGQEARLRCSPMKGHSHVYWYRQLPEEGLKFMVYLQKENIIDESGMPKERFSAEFPKEGPSILRIQQVVRGDSAAYFCASSPQYVDGGEQYFGPGTRLTVT.

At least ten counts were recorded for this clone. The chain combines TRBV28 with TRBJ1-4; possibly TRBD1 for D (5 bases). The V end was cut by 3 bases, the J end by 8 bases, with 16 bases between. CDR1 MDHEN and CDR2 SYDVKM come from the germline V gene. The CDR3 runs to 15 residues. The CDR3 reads CASSFRGTAWEKLFF. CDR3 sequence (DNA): TGTGCCAGCAGTTTTAGGGGCACCGCTTGGGAAAAACTGTTTTTT.

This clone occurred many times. The CDR3 coding sequence is TGTGCCAGCAATAGAGGGGGGACAGGGGGCGCGTACGAGCAGTACTTC. Translating gives CASNRGGTGGAYEQYF. The V and J genes are TRBV19 and TRBJ2-7, with 12 bases matching TRBD1. With V trimmed by 9 bases and J by 4 bases, 13 bases remained unmatched. The germline gives CDR1 LNHDA, CDR2 SQIVND (reference sequence). This CDR3 has 16 residues.

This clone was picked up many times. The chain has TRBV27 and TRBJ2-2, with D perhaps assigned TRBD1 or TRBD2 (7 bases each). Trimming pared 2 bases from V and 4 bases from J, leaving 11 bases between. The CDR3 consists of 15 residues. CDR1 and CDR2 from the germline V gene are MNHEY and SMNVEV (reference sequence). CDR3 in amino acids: CASSLQGGSTGELFF. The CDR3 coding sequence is TGTGCCAGCAGTTTACAGGGGGGGAGCACCGGGGAGCTGTTTTTT.

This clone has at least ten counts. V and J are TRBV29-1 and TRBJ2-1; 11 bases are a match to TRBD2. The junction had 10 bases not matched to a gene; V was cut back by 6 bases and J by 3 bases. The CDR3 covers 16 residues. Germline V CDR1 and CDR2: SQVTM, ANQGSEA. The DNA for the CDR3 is TGCAGCGTACTTACTAGCGGGGGAAGATTCTACAATGAGCAGTTCTTC. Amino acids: CSVLTSGGRFYNEQFF.

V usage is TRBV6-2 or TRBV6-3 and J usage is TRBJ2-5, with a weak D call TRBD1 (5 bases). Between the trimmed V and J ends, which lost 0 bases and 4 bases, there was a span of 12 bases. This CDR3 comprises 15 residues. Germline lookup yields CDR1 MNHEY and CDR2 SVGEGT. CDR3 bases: TGTGCCAGCAGTTACTCCAGGGTTTTCCTAGAGACCCAGTACTTC. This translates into CASSYSRVFLETQYF.

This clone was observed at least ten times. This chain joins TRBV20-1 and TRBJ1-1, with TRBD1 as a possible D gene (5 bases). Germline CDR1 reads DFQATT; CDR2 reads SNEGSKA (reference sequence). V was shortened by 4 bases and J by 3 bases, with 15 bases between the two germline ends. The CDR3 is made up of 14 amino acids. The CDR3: CSAIGLGGYTEAFF. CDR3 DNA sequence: TGCAGTGCTATAGGTTTGGGGGGGTACACTGAAGCTTTCTTT.

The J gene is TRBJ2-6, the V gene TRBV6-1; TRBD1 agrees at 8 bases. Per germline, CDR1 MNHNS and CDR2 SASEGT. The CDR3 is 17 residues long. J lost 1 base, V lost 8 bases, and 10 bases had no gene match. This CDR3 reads CASGCEQGGSGANVLTF. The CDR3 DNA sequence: TGTGCCAGCGGGTGCGAACAGGGGGGATCTGGGGCCAACGTCCTGACTTTC.

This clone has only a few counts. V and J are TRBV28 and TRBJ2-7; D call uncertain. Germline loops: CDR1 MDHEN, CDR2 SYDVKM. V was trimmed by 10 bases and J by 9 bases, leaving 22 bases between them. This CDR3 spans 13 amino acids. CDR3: CAITVQAPYLQYF. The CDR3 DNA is TGTGCCATAACGGTACAAGCACCCTACTTGCAGTACTTC. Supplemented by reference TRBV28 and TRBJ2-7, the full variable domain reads DVKVTQSSRYLVKRTGEKVFLECVQDMDHENMFWYRQDPGLGLRLIYFSYDVKMKEKGDIPEGYSVSREKKERFSLILESASTNQTSMYLCAITVQAPYLQYFGPGTRLTVT.

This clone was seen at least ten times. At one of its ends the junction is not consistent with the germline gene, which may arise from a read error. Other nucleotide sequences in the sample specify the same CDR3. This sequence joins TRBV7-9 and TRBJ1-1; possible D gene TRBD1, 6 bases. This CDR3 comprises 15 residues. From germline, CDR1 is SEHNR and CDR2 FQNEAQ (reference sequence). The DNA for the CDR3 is TGTGCCAGCAGCTTAGGGGGCTCGGGGGGCACTGAAGCTTTCTTC. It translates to CASSLGGSGGTEAFF.

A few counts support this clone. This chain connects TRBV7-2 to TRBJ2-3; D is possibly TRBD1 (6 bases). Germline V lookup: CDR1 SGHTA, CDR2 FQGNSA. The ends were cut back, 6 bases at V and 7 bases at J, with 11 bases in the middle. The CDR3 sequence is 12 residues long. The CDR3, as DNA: TGTGCCAGCAGATTAACAGGGAATACGCAGTATTTT. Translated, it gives CASRLTGNTQYF.

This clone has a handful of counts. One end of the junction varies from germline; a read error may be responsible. This CDR3 reads CASITGTGAGVNVLTF. In nucleotides, the CDR3 is TGTGCCAGCATTACCGGGACAGGGGCTGGGGTCAACGTCCTGACTTTC. The chain uses TRBV6-2 or TRBV6-3 and TRBJ2-6; 10 positions match TRBD1. This CDR3 comprises 16 residues. Germline V gives CDR1 MNHEY, CDR2 SVGEGT.

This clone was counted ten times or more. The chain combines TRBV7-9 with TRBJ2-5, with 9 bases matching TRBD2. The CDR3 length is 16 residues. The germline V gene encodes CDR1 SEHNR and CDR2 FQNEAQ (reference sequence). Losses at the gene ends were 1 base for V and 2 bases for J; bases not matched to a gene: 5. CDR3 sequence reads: CASSLVAGVSQETQYF. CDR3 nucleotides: TGTGCCAGCAGCTTAGTAGCGGGAGTATCACAAGAGACCCAGTACTTC.

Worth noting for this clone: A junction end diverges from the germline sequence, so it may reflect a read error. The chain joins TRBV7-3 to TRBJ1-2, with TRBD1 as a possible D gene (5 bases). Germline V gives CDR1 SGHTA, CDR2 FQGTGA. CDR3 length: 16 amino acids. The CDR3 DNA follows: TGTGCCATCAGCCACTCGTCGGGGGAGGCAGACTATGTCTACACCTTC. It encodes CAISHSSGEADYVYTF. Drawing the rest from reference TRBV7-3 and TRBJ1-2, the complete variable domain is GAGVSQTPSNKVTEKGKYVELRCDPISGHTALYWYRQSLGQGPEFLIYFQGTGAADDSGLPNDRFFAVRPEGSVSTLKIQRTERGDSAVYLCAISHSSGEADYVYTFGSGTRLTVV.

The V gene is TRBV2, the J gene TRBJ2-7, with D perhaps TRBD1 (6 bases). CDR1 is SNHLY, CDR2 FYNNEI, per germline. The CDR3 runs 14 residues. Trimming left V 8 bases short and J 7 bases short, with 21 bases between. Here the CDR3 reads CASGPLQGTEEQYF. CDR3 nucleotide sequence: TGTGCCAGCGGACCATTACAGGGTACGGAAGAGCAGTACTTC.

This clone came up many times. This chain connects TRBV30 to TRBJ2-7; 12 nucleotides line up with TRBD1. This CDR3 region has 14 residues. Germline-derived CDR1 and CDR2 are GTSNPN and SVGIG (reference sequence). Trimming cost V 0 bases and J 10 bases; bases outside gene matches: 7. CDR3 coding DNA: TGTGCCTGGAGTGTGGGACAGGGGGCCCCAGTACAGTACTTC. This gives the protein CAWSVGQGAPVQYF.

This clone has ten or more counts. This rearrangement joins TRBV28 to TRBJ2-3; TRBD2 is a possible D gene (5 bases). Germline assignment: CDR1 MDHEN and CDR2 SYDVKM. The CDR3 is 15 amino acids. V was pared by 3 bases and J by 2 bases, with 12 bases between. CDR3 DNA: TGTGCCAGCAGTTTCTCTCGGGATGCCACAGATACGCAGTATTTT. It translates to CASSFSRDATDTQYF.

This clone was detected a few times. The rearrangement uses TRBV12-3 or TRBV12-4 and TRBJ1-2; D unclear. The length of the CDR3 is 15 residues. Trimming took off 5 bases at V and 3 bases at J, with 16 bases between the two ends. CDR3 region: CASSTSPTVHYGYTF. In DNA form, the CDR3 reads TGTGCCAGCAGTACGTCACCTACAGTGCACTATGGCTACACCTTC.

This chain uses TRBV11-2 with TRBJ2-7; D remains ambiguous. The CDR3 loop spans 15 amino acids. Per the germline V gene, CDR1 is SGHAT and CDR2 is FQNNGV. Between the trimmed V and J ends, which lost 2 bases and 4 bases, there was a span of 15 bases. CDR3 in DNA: TGTGCCAGCAGCTTATCCCCCGGACGGCAGTACGAGCAGTACTTC. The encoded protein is CASSLSPGRQYEQYF.

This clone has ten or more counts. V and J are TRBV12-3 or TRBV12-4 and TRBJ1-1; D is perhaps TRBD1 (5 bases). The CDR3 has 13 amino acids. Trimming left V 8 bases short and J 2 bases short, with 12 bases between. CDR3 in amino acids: CASRAGTNTEAFF. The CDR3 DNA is TGTGCCAGCCGTGCGGGGACCAACACTGAAGCTTTCTTT.

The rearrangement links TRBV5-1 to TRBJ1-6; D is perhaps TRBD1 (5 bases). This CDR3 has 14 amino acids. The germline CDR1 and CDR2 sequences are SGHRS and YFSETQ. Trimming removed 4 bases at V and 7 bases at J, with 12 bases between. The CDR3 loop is CASSPGWDNSPLHF. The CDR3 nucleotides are TGCGCCAGCAGCCCAGGGTGGGACAATTCACCCCTCCACTTT.

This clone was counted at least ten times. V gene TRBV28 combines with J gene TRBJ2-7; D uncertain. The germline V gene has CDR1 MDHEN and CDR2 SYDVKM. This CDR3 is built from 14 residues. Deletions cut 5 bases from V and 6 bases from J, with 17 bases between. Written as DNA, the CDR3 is TGTGCCAGCAGTACCCAAGTTGGTCAGCGCGAGCAGTACTTC. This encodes CASSTQVGQREQYF. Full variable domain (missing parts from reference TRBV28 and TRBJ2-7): DVKVTQSSRYLVKRTGEKVFLECVQDMDHENMFWYRQDPGLGLRLIYFSYDVKMKEKGDIPEGYSVSREKKERFSLILESASTNQTSMYLCASSTQVGQREQYFGPGTRLTVT.